These 16 T cell receptor beta chains share one sample of origin, sequenced in a study of somatic mutations in cytotoxic T cells in rheumatoid arthritis (TCRdb year 2017). The library was obtained by the immunoSEQ multiplex PCR assay. TCRdb's version of the immuneACCESS table is confined to in-frame rearrangements and falls short of the full clone set. An unresolved V gene accounts for under half of the shortfall where checked; the remainder is of unknown origin. This sample is represented by 25,000 to 30,000 clones; 82% of them were singletons. The ten largest clones take up roughly 4.9% of the sample. Sample: CD8+ T cells sorted from blood. The origin of the receptors is a middle-aged man in good health.

This chain connects TRBV27 to TRBJ2-7; either TRBD1 or TRBD2 may supply D (6 bases each). Germline V gives CDR1 MNHEY, CDR2 SMNVEV (reference sequence). V shed 3 bases and J shed 5 bases, with 20 bases lying between them. This CDR3 comprises 16 residues. CDR3 sequence (DNA): TGTGCCAGCAGTTTTACAGGGTTTCCGGGAGTAAACGAGCAGTACTTC. Protein: CASSFTGFPGVNEQYF.

The chain recombines TRBV11-3 with TRBJ2-3; TRBD1 matches at 8 bases. CDR1 and CDR2 (germline): SGHNT, YENEEA. Trimming took 5 bases from V and 5 from J; bases not matched to a gene: 12. The CDR3 runs 16 residues. The CDR3 DNA reads as TGTGCCAGCAGCCCAGGGGGCCCCGGGGAGTTAGATACGCAGTATTTT. As protein: CASSPGGPGELDTQYF.

The V and J genes are TRBV5-1 and TRBJ2-1, with 7 bases aligning to TRBD2. The CDR3 covers 17 residues. Germline values: CDR1 SGHRS, CDR2 YFSETQ. The J segment lost 3 bases and the V segment lost 0 bases, leaving 9 bases of the junction unmatched. CDR3 protein: CASSLGVSGLSYNEQFF. DNA of the CDR3: TGCGCCAGCAGCTTGGGAGTTAGCGGGCTTAGCTACAATGAGCAGTTCTTC.

The chain employs TRBV27 and TRBJ1-5; TRBD1 matches at 9 bases. Per germline, CDR1 MNHEY and CDR2 SMNVEV (reference sequence). V shed 5 bases, J shed 2 bases, and the junction held 7 bases outside the gene matches. The CDR3 has 16 residues. The CDR3 nucleotides read TGTGCCAGCAGTGCGACAGGGGGAGAGGGCAATCAGCCCCAGCATTTT. Translating it yields CASSATGGEGNQPQHF.

The chain couples TRBV7-6 to TRBJ2-2, with D possibly called TRBD1 or TRBD2 (5 bases each). Germline CDR1 and CDR2: SGHVS and FNYEAQ. V was cut by 5 bases and J by 1 base, with 8 bases left in between. The length of the CDR3 is 14 residues. The CDR3 DNA sequence: TGTGCCAGCAGCGGGGACGGGAACACCGGGGAGCTGTTTTTT. Translated: CASSGDGNTGELFF.

The chain joins TRBV5-1 to TRBJ2-1, with unresolved D. V lost 6 bases to trimming and J lost 4 bases, with 17 bases between them. The germline CDR1 and CDR2 sequences are SGHRS and YFSETQ. The CDR3 has 15 amino acids. The CDR3 loop is CASIPLPASYNEQFF. The CDR3 DNA reads as TGCGCCAGCATCCCACTACCGGCAAGTTACAATGAGCAGTTCTTC.

The rearrangement uses TRBV6-5 and TRBJ2-7; the D call may be TRBD1 or TRBD2 (5 bases each). The CDR3 covers 15 residues. Trimming stripped 4 bases from V and 3 bases from J, with 16 bases between. Germline V gives CDR1 MNHEY, CDR2 SVGAGI. The CDR3 region has the DNA TGTGCCAGCAGTTGGGGGACGGACGGCATCTACGAGCAGTACTTC. Protein: CASSWGTDGIYEQYF.

This clone was observed a single time. The J gene is TRBJ2-3, the V gene TRBV28; 12 positions agree with TRBD2. Germline values: CDR1 MDHEN, CDR2 SYDVKM. V dropped 3 bases and J dropped 7; count of bases not matched to a gene: 11. The CDR3 consists of 17 residues. CDR3 sequence (DNA): TGTGCCAGCAGTTTCTCGCGGCTAGCGGGAGGGCCGTATACGCAGTATTTT. Its protein is CASSFSRLAGGPYTQYF.

This clone was seen once. The V call is TRBV11-3, the J call TRBJ2-3; 7 bases match TRBD1. This CDR3 spans 15 amino acids. Germline assignment: CDR1 SGHNT and CDR2 YENEEA. Unmatched junction bases numbered 5, after V lost 5 bases and J lost 0 bases. The CDR3 region is CASSTRQGSTDTQYF. As DNA, the CDR3 is TGTGCCAGCAGCACCCGACAGGGAAGCACAGATACGCAGTATTTT.

This clone was counted only a few times. The V gene is TRBV9, the J gene TRBJ1-1; D remains unclear. The CDR3 has 15 amino acids. CDR1 is SGDLS and CDR2 is YYNGEE in the germline V gene. V was shortened by 1 base and J by 3 bases, with 13 bases between the two germline ends. The CDR3 reads CASSVHPDGDTEAFF. The CDR3, as DNA: TGTGCCAGCAGCGTACACCCCGATGGGGACACTGAAGCTTTCTTT.

This clone was seen a handful of times. V and J are TRBV2 and TRBJ1-1; D gene ambiguous. The CDR3 length is 14 residues. V was clipped by 3 bases and J by 3 bases, with 11 bases between them. CDR1 is SNHLY, CDR2 FYNNEI, per germline. The CDR3 protein is CASSESLRYTEAFF. CDR3 sequence (DNA): TGTGCCAGCAGTGAGAGTTTAAGGTACACTGAAGCTTTCTTT.

This clone was found a few times. The V gene is TRBV4-2, the J gene TRBJ2-7; possible D gene TRBD1, 5 bases. V lost 0 bases and J 4 bases, leaving 10 bases between the germline ends. Germline values: CDR1 LGHNA, CDR2 YNFKEQ. The CDR3 consists of 14 residues. The CDR3 DNA sequence: TGTGCCAGCAGCCAAGATCTCCAGGGATACGAGCAGTACTTC. It specifies CASSQDLQGYEQYF.

The chain carries TRBV30 and TRBJ1-2; TRBD1 matches at 9 bases. CDR1 is GTSNPN and CDR2 is SVGIG in the germline V gene (reference sequence). Trimming removed 2 bases from V and 6 bases from J; junction bases left unmatched: 4. The CDR3 spans 13 residues. CDR3 DNA sequence: TGTGCCTGGAGTAGGAGGACAGGGGATGGCTACACCTTC. Its translation: CAWSRRTGDGYTF.

The rearrangement joins TRBV6-5 to TRBJ2-1; D remains unclear. The length of the CDR3 is 15 residues. Germline V CDR1 and CDR2: MNHEY, SVGAGI. The V end lost 4 bases, the J end lost 9 bases, and 19 bases lay between the germline ends. CDR3 protein: CASSLADEAGFEQFF. The CDR3 DNA reads TGTGCCAGCAGTTTAGCAGACGAGGCAGGTTTTGAGCAGTTCTTC.

The rearrangement uses TRBV9 and TRBJ2-2; 9 positions match TRBD2. Trimming took 0 bases from V and 3 from J; bases not matched to a gene: 3. The CDR3 runs 16 residues. The germline V gene has CDR1 SGDLS and CDR2 YYNGEE. CDR3 in amino acids: CASSVALAGHTGELFF. The CDR3 DNA reads as TGTGCCAGCAGCGTAGCCCTAGCGGGACACACCGGGGAGCTGTTTTTT.

V is TRBV7-2 and J is TRBJ1-3; a weak D match, TRBD1 (5 bases). Trimming left V 1 base short and J 0 bases short, with 13 bases between. Germline V gene data show CDR1 as SGHTA and CDR2 as FQGNSA. This CDR3 is built from 17 residues. CDR3 DNA: TGTGCCAGCAGCTTAGGGTACGGGGGGGGCTCTGGAAACACCATATATTTT. Translating it yields CASSLGYGGGSGNTIYF.